This paragraph reports one T cell receptor beta chain. Its antigen remains unidentified. Assay used: immunoSEQ multiplex PCR; TCRdb lists only in-frame clones, some missing. This table has 55,000 or so clones, 65% to 80% appearing once. Peptide-pool stimulation followed by sequencing identified expanded antigen-specific CD4+ clonotypes in the ViraFEST assay. Subsequent to 10 days of culture, CD4+ T cells were isolated. The individual was infected with SARS-CoV-2 between March and December 2020, as confirmed by PCR. The data stem from a study of vaccination effects on CD4 cells after COVID-19. At the level of the study: Vaccination of participants consisted of two doses of either the BNT162b2 or mRNA-1273 vaccine. Two recovered convalescent patients were sampled 16 days and one week pre-vaccination. Overall study findings and caveats: There was marked clonal contraction among infection- and vaccine-induced clones late after vaccination. New vaccine-induced clones dominated convalescents' post-vaccine spike-reactive clones.

The CDR3 runs to 13 residues. V gave up 2 bases and J gave up 6 bases, with 11 bases separating them. Per germline, CDR1 GTSNPN and CDR2 SVGIG (reference sequence). The receptor was isolated from a human donor who had a prior SARS-CoV-2 infection. This specimen consisted of CD4+ T cells from PBMCs cultured with HIV peptides, obtained before COVID-19 vaccination. Indicated subset: HIV-1 Nef peptide pool negative control/reference culture. The genes are TRBV30 and TRBJ2-1; possibly TRBD1 or TRBD2 for D (5 bases each). CDR3: CAWSYGGFNEQFF. The CDR3 DNA is TGTGCCTGGAGTTATGGGGGTTTCAATGAGCAGTTCTTC.